Below are 11 T cell receptor beta chains sequenced from a single sample in a study of shared clonotypes between healthy human individuals. The table came from immunoSEQ multiplex PCR; TCRdb's copy has only in-frame clones and leaves some out. This sample has 850,000 to 1,100,000 clones; roughly 80% occur once, and the top ten carry about 0.94%. Sequences were obtained from memory CD4+ T cells from PBMCs. Subset specified: CD45RA-negative fraction. All receptors derive from a man aged 18 to 30 in good health. Some clones in this sample may be carry-over from other donors' samples.

This clone was found a few times. The V gene is TRBV2, the J gene TRBJ2-1; 8 bases agree with TRBD2. The CDR3 extends over 14 amino acids. The germline CDR1 and CDR2 sequences are SNHLY and FYNNEI. With V trimmed by 3 bases and J by 9 bases, 7 bases remained unmatched. The CDR3 nucleotides are TGTGCCAGCAGTGATTGGAGCGGGAGCGTTGAGCAGTTCTTC. Translation: CASSDWSGSVEQFF.

The rearrangement joins TRBV7-2 to TRBJ2-2; D unclear. CDR1 SGHTA and CDR2 FQGNSA come from the germline V gene. This CDR3 is built from 12 residues. Trimming stripped 2 bases from V and 7 bases from J, with 5 bases between. Written as DNA, the CDR3 is TGTGCCAGCAGCTTAAAGGTCGGGGAGCTGTTTTTT. This codes for CASSLKVGELFF.

This clone was detected only a few times. The CDR3: CASSLDGTGREEQFF. The CDR3, as DNA: TGTGCCAGCAGCTTAGATGGGACAGGGAGGGAGGAGCAGTTCTTC. The chain is built from TRBV7-9 and TRBJ2-1; 9 nucleotides align to TRBD1. This CDR3 contains 15 residues. J was trimmed by 10 bases and V by 1 base; bases with no gene match: 8. The germline V gene has CDR1 SEHNR and CDR2 FQNEAQ (reference sequence).

The chain combines TRBV19 with TRBJ1-5, with 8 nucleotides matching TRBD1. CDR3 length equals 18 residues. Germline V gives CDR1 LNHDA, CDR2 SQIVND (reference sequence). Trimming removed 0 bases from V and 1 base from J; junction bases left unmatched: 8. The CDR3 here is CASSIDRTGQASNQPQHF. The CDR3 region has the DNA TGTGCCAGTAGTATAGATCGTACGGGACAGGCGAGCAATCAGCCCCAGCATTTT.

This clone was seen more than once but under ten times. It differs at one base from a far larger clone, so likely a read error. V and J are TRBV5-4 and TRBJ1-1; D is undetermined. The CDR3 extends over 13 amino acids. Looked up from germline, CDR1 is SGHNT and CDR2 is YYREEE (reference sequence). Trimming pared 1 base from V and 1 base from J, leaving 5 bases between. The CDR3 DNA is TGTGCCAGCAGCTTGAGCAAGAACACTGAAGCTTTCTTT. Amino acid sequence: CASSLSKNTEAFF.

V is TRBV7-9 and J is TRBJ2-1; TRBD2 is a possible D gene (6 bases). From germline, CDR1 is SEHNR and CDR2 FQNEAQ (reference sequence). Trimming cost V 5 bases and J 3 bases, with 17 bases left between them. The CDR3 has 16 amino acids. In DNA, the CDR3 is TGTGCCAGCAGCCCCCCAGGCGGGGCCCACTACAATGAGCAGTTCTTC. Its translation is CASSPPGGAHYNEQFF.

The chain couples TRBV7-2 to TRBJ1-2; tentative D call: TRBD1 (6 bases). This CDR3 is built from 16 residues. Germline CDR1 is SGHTA and CDR2 is FQGNSA. V was shortened by 5 bases and J by 4 bases, with 20 bases between the two germline ends. The CDR3 bases are TGTGCCAGCAGCCCAAGTTTGGGGGCATCCCTCTATGGCTACACCTTC. This sequence encodes CASSPSLGASLYGYTF.

The chain joins TRBV10-3 to TRBJ1-6, with unresolved D. CDR3 size: 17 residues. Trimming took off 10 bases at V and 3 bases at J, with 22 bases between the two ends. Germline-derived CDR1 and CDR2 are ENHRY and SYGVKD. The CDR3 sequence is CATKRREASGYNSPLHF. The CDR3 nucleotides are TGTGCCACAAAAAGGCGGGAGGCCTCCGGCTATAATTCACCCCTCCACTTT.

The chain has TRBV5-6 and TRBJ1-2; perhaps TRBD1 as D (5 bases). The CDR3 is 15 amino acids. Germline V gives CDR1 SGHDT, CDR2 YYEEEE. V lost 1 base and J lost 0, with 10 bases in between. CDR3: CASSLKGAANYGYTF. CDR3 nucleotide sequence: TGTGCCAGCAGCTTGAAAGGGGCTGCTAACTATGGCTACACCTTC.

V is TRBV28 and J is TRBJ2-7, with 7 bases aligning to TRBD2. The CDR3 is made up of 13 amino acids. V gave up 4 bases and J gave up 2 bases; unmatched junction bases: 2. From germline, CDR1 is MDHEN and CDR2 SYDVKM. CDR3 sequence reads: CASSSSGPYEQYF. CDR3 nucleotide sequence: TGTGCCAGCAGTTCTAGCGGCCCCTACGAGCAGTACTTC.

This chain uses TRBV7-3 with TRBJ2-3, with 12 bases identical to TRBD2. The CDR3 consists of 14 residues. CDR1 and CDR2 (germline): SGHTA, FQGTGA. With 6 bases clipped from V and 5 bases from J, the junction kept 3 bases outside the gene matches. CDR3 residues: CASRTGLAGDTQYF. The CDR3 DNA reads TGTGCCAGCAGAACGGGACTAGCGGGAGATACGCAGTATTTT.